This T cell receptor beta chain was documented in a study of technical replicates of blood from several donors. Assay used: immunoSEQ multiplex PCR; TCRdb lists only in-frame clones, some missing. The sample shows approximately 41,000 clones, around 96% of them seen only once. The source is a human donor in good health. Sequencing was done on a sample of T cells isolated from PBMCs.

The CDR3 region has the DNA TGTGCCAGCAGATCTATATTATCGGGACTAGGAATCCATGAGCAGTTCTTC. Translation gives CASRSILSGLGIHEQFF. V gene TRBV5-6 combines with J gene TRBJ2-1; 8 nucleotides match TRBD2. The ends lost 5 bases at V and 8 bases at J; junction bases unmatched: 18. Per the germline V gene, CDR1 is SGHDT and CDR2 is YYEEEE. This CDR3 spans 17 amino acids.